The present entry profiles one T cell receptor beta chain with its context. The method was immunoSEQ multiplex PCR; TCRdb's version includes in-frame clones alone and lacks a portion of them. The table shows 100,000 to 150,000 clones, with 80% to 85% occurring only once. This record belongs to a study of blood T cell repertoires in COVID-19. Study summary: Acute-phase and convalescent COVID-19 samples originated in the United States, Italy and Spain. T cells, B-cell-depleted T cells, or PBMCs provided the cDNA or gDNA that served as material.

J lost 6 bases, V lost 0 bases, and 4 bases had no gene match. CDR3 length equals 14 residues. Germline assignment: CDR1 SGHTA and CDR2 FQGTGA. J is TRBJ1-2 and V is TRBV7-3, with 7 positions matching TRBD1. The sequenced sample consisted of peripheral blood. The sequence came from a woman aged 45-59 years with acute or convalescent COVID-19. The CDR3 sequence: CASSLTPGQHGYTF. The CDR3 DNA sequence: TGTGCCAGCAGCTTAACGCCGGGACAGCATGGCTACACCTTC. The full variable domain, its missing parts supplied by reference TRBV7-3 and TRBJ1-2, is GAGVSQTPSNKVTEKGKYVELRCDPISGHTALYWYRQSLGQGPEFLIYFQGTGAADDSGLPNDRFFAVRPEGSVSTLKIQRTERGDSAVYLCASSLTPGQHGYTFGSGTRLTVV.